The rows below give T cell receptor beta chains drawn from one sample of a study of T cells in localized non-small cell lung cancer. Clones were sequenced by immunoSEQ multiplex PCR, and TCRdb holds only the in-frame ones, with some missing. The data contain tens of thousands of clones, approximately 80% of them singletons. This specimen consisted of peripheral blood, obtained before any cancer treatment. The receptors were sampled from a man aged 40 to 69 with stage I squamous cell lung carcinoma. Both conserved end residues are part of each CDR3. A D gene is named only where the DNA matches it firmly. For some rows the clone size is stated as once, few or many, or as a class when expanded; others skip it.

TGTGCCAGCAGCTTAGTTGAGGGTCCGGATACGCAGTATTTT | CASSLVEGPDTQYF | TRBV7-6 | NA | NA | TRBJ2-3
TGTGCAAGTCGCTTGGACCAGTTGAAGGGGAAAAATGGGGCCAACGTCCTGACTTTC | CASRLDQLKGKNGANVLTF | TRBV12-2 | NA | NA | TRBJ2-6
TGTGCCAGCAGTGCCCCCCGGTCACCCCTCCACTTT | CASSAPRSPLHF | TRBV21-1 | NA | NA | TRBJ1-6
TGTGCCAGCCATCCAACAGGACCTAACTATGGCTACACCTTC | CASHPTGPNYGYTF | TRBV18 | NA | NA | TRBJ1-2
TGTGCCAGCAGCTTAGGAGTGAACACTGAAGCTTTCTTT | CASSLGVNTEAFF | TRBV5-5 | NA | NA | TRBJ1-1
TGTGCCAGCATCTTGACAGGGGGCAATGAGCAGTTCTTC | CASILTGGNEQFF | TRBV5-6 | NA | TRBD1 | TRBJ2-1
TGTGCCAGCAGCTTAGAAGGGACTCGCTACGAGCAGTACTTC | CASSLEGTRYEQYF | TRBV11-1 | NA | NA | TRBJ2-7
TGTGCCAGCAGTTCCATGGGTTCTCAGACTGAAGCTTTCTTT | CASSSMGSQTEAFF | TRBV27 | NA | NA | TRBJ1-1
TGCAGCGTCTGGGACACCTACGAGCAGTACTTC | CSVWDTYEQYF | TRBV29-1 | NA | NA | TRBJ2-7
TGTGCCAGCGGCCTTAGGAGGATGTCGGATGAGCAGTTCTTC | CASGLRRMSDEQFF | TRBV7-9 | NA | NA | TRBJ2-1
TGTGCCAGCAGTTACTCGACTCAAGCTTTCTTT | CASSYSTQAFF | TRBV6-5 | NA | NA | TRBJ1-1
TGTGCCAGCAGTGCCGGCGGGCCGTACAATGAGCAGTTCTTC | CASSAGGPYNEQFF | TRBV6-1 | NA | NA | TRBJ2-1
TGTGCCAGCAGTAGGAGGGGCGGGGAGCTGTTTTTT | CASSRRGGELFF | TRBV27 | NA | NA | TRBJ2-2
TGTGCCAGCAGCTACGGGACAGCGAACACTGAAGCTTTCTTT | CASSYGTANTEAFF | TRBV16 | NA | TRBD1 | TRBJ1-1
TGTGCCAGCAGCGATATTGGACAGGGCTCTGGAAACACCATATATTTT | CASSDIGQGSGNTIYF | TRBV2 | NA | TRBD1 | TRBJ1-3
TGTGCCTGGAGCACAGGGTATGGCTACACCTTC | CAWSTGYGYTF | TRBV30 | NA | NA | TRBJ1-2
TGCGCCAGCAGCCCGAGTCAGGGCGTTGGAAACACCATATATTTT | CASSPSQGVGNTIYF | TRBV4-3 | NA | NA | TRBJ1-3
TGCGCCAGCAGCCCGGACAGGGGACTTGAAGCTTTCTTT | CASSPDRGLEAFF | TRBV5-1 | once | TRBD1 | TRBJ1-1
TGTGCCAGCTCACCAGGGACAGAGAATCAGCCCCAGCATTTT | CASSPGTENQPQHF | TRBV18 | NA | TRBD1 | TRBJ1-5
TGTGCCAGCAGCTTGAGCCTATCTGGGGCCAACGTCCTGACTTTC | CASSLSLSGANVLTF | TRBV5-4 | NA | NA | TRBJ2-6
TGTGCCAGCAGCTTGGCCGGGTCCATCTCTAATTCACCCCTCCACTTT | CASSLAGSISNSPLHF | TRBV5-4 | NA | NA | TRBJ1-6
TGTGCCAGCAGCCTCGTGAACTATGGCTACACCTTC | CASSLVNYGYTF | TRBV6-6 | NA | NA | TRBJ1-2
TGTGCCAGCAGCTTGGGACAGGCGAACACTGAAGCTTTCTTT | CASSLGQANTEAFF | TRBV11-3 | once | TRBD1 | TRBJ1-1
TGTGCCACCAGCTCCTATGGGGGGGCCAGCACAGATACGCAGTATTTT | CATSSYGGASTDTQYF | TRBV15 | NA | NA | TRBJ2-3
TGTGCCAGTAGTATGCCAGGGGGCGGCTATGGCTACACCTTC | CASSMPGGGYGYTF | TRBV19 | NA | TRBD1 | TRBJ1-2
TGCGCCAGCAGATCGGGGTCGGATAATTCACCCCTCCACTTT | CASRSGSDNSPLHF | TRBV5-1 | NA | NA | TRBJ1-6
TGCGCCAGCAGCTCGTCGGGAGGGTACGAGCAGTACTTC | CASSSSGGYEQYF | TRBV4-3 | NA | TRBD2 | TRBJ2-7
TGCGCCAGCAGCCCTCCGGGGGCCCAAGAGACCCAGTACTTC | CASSPPGAQETQYF | TRBV5-1 | NA | NA | TRBJ2-5
TGTGCCAGCAGCGTAGAGGGCAGGCCCACTGAAGCTTTCTTT | CASSVEGRPTEAFF | TRBV9 | few | NA | TRBJ1-1